This passage covers 21 T cell receptor beta chains from one sample sequenced in a study of T cells after yellow fever vaccination (dated by TCRdb to the late 2010s). Library preparation employed 5' RACE. Sequenced on an Illumina HiSeq 2500. TCRdb's own reprocessing of the public reads used fastp at Q25 and MiXCR and kept productive beta chains. Entries that share a CDR3 protein sequence are merged under the most common genes and DNA. This sample lists hundreds of thousands of distinct CDR3 sequences; 8.5% to 10% were detected once. Over 15% of the sample goes to the ten largest clones. The treatment or condition label, as the study defines it: live attenuated yellow fever vaccine strain. This specimen was PBMCs, taken on the day of the first yellow fever vaccination. The receptor set was obtained from a man in his late teens or twenties who received the YFV17D yellow fever vaccine.

This clonotype was observed a handful of times. This rearrangement joins TRBV5-1 to TRBJ2-5, with D maybe TRBD2 (5 bases). Germline loops: CDR1 SGHRS, CDR2 YFSETQ. V dropped 5 bases and J dropped 2 bases, with 13 bases sitting between them. The length of the CDR3 is 14 residues. The CDR3 DNA reads as TGCGCCAGCAGGGCCCCCACGGGACAAGAGACCCAGTACTTC. This codes for CASRAPTGQETQYF.

This clonotype was counted between two and nine times. V gene TRBV20-1 combines with J gene TRBJ2-5, with D perhaps TRBD2 (6 bases). V lost 0 bases, J lost 5 bases, and 13 bases lay in between. The CDR3 contains 14 residues. CDR1 DFQATT and CDR2 SNEGSKA come from the germline V gene (reference sequence). The CDR3 nucleotides are TGCAGTGCTAGAGATACTAGCTCAACGGAGACCCAGTACTTC. This translates into CSARDTSSTETQYF.

This sequence joins TRBV7-3 and TRBJ2-6; D perhaps matches TRBD1 (5 bases). The CDR3 contains 17 residues. V gave up 4 bases and J gave up 4 bases, with 17 bases separating them. Germline-derived CDR1 and CDR2 are SGHTA and FQGTGA. The CDR3: CASSSNSRASGANVLTF. The CDR3 DNA reads as TGTGCCAGCAGCTCCAACTCCAGGGCTTCCGGGGCCAACGTCCTGACTTTC.

V usage is TRBV7-9 and J usage is TRBJ2-3; 10 bases are shared with TRBD2. The CDR3 length is 15 residues. V shed 1 base, J shed 5 bases, and the junction held 3 bases outside the gene matches. The germline CDR1 and CDR2 sequences are SEHNR and FQNEAQ (reference sequence). Here the CDR3 reads CASSLEAGGRDTQYF. CDR3 in DNA: TGTGCCAGCAGCTTAGAAGCGGGGGGGCGAGATACGCAGTATTTT.

This clonotype was seen ten or more times. The chain uses TRBV7-2 and TRBJ1-5; D gene ambiguous. Trimming shortened V by 3 bases and J by 5 bases, and 8 bases separated the two germline ends. The length of the CDR3 is 13 residues. Germline loops: CDR1 SGHTA, CDR2 FQGNSA. Written as DNA, the CDR3 is TGTGCCAGCAGCTTCCTCATTGATCAGCCCCAGCATTTT. Translated, it gives CASSFLIDQPQHF.

This clonotype was counted ten times or more. The J gene is TRBJ1-2, the V gene TRBV20-1, with TRBD1 identical over 10 bases. Germline values: CDR1 DFQATT, CDR2 SNEGSKA (reference sequence). The ends lost 3 bases at V and 3 bases at J; junction bases unmatched: 7. The CDR3 covers 15 residues. The CDR3 DNA reads TGCAGTGCTAGGGCCCGGACAGGGGGAGACTATGGCTACACCTTC. Encoded protein: CSARARTGGDYGYTF.

This chain joins TRBV11-2 and TRBJ2-1; no definite D call. Germline CDR1 is SGHAT and CDR2 is FQNNGV. The V and J ends lost 5 bases and 4 bases respectively, with 15 bases between them. The length of the CDR3 is 15 residues. In DNA, the CDR3 is TGTGCCAGCAGCCGGAACTACCTGATTTACAATGAGCAGTTCTTC. The encoded protein is CASSRNYLIYNEQFF.

The sample holds many counts of this clonotype. The CDR3 spells CASSFSDGSRETQYF. CDR3 sequence (DNA): TGCGCCAGCAGCTTTTCTGATGGCTCGAGGGAGACCCAGTACTTC. The chain employs TRBV5-1 and TRBJ2-5; the D is unclear. In germline, CDR1 is SGHRS, CDR2 YFSETQ. V lost 2 bases and J lost 5, with 16 bases in between. The CDR3 spans 15 residues. Together with reference TRBV5-1 and TRBJ2-5, the CDR3 gives the full variable domain: KAGVTQTPRYLIKTRGQQVTLSCSPISGHRSVSWYQQTPGQGLQFLFEYFSETQRNKGNFPGRFSGRQFSNSRSEMNVSTLELGDSALYLCASSFSDGSRETQYFGPGTRLLVL.

This clonotype was seen a few times. This chain joins TRBV15 and TRBJ1-4; D is perhaps TRBD1 (5 bases). Germline V gene data show CDR1 as LNHNV and CDR2 as YYDKDF (reference sequence). The length of the CDR3 is 14 residues. V lost 0 bases to trimming and J lost 5 bases, with 7 bases between them. CDR3 nucleotides: TGTGCCACCAGCAGAGACAGGGTAAATGAAAAACTGTTTTTT. Protein product: CATSRDRVNEKLFF.

The genes are TRBV20-1 and TRBJ2-3; 13 bases map to TRBD2. There are 14 residues in the CDR3. V was clipped by 0 bases and J by 15 bases; unmatched bases: 9. CDR1 is DFQATT, CDR2 SNEGSKA, per germline (reference sequence). The CDR3 DNA is TGCAGTGCTAGAGATGGACTAGCGGGGGCCATTCACTATTTT. Translated: CSARDGLAGAIHYF.

The genes are TRBV7-9 and TRBJ1-2; a possible D gene is TRBD1 (5 bases). The CDR3 has 14 residues. Trimming shortened V by 4 bases and J by 6 bases, and 15 bases separated the two germline ends. In germline, CDR1 is SEHNR, CDR2 FQNEAQ (reference sequence). CDR3 DNA: TGTGCCAGCAGCTACGCCAGGGAGAGAGATGGCTACACCTTC. Protein: CASSYARERDGYTF.

This clonotype turned up a few times. The chain recombines TRBV19 with TRBJ1-6; D possibly corresponds to TRBD1 (6 bases). Germline V gives CDR1 LNHDA, CDR2 SQIVND (reference sequence). V gave up 5 bases and J gave up 8 bases, with 19 bases separating them. This CDR3 is built from 16 residues. CDR3 in DNA: TGTGCCAGTAGTCCCCTCATGAGCAGGGGTTATTCACCCCTCCACTTT. This encodes CASSPLMSRGYSPLHF.

This clonotype was detected ten times or more. The rearrangement links TRBV12-3 or TRBV12-4 to TRBJ2-1; D is perhaps TRBD2 (6 bases). Trimming took off 8 bases at V and 2 bases at J, with 10 bases between the two ends. This CDR3 is 13 amino acids long. The CDR3 region has the DNA TGTGCCAGCGGGGGGTCCACCTACAATGAGCAGTTCTTC. Amino acid sequence: CASGGSTYNEQFF.

This clonotype was counted at least ten times. The J gene is TRBJ2-5, the V gene TRBV27, with D uncertain. The germline V and J ends were trimmed by 4 bases and 4 bases, with 13 bases remaining between them. The CDR3 spans 14 residues. The germline CDR1 and CDR2 sequences are MNHEY and SMNVEV (reference sequence). The CDR3 sequence is CASSSPASLETQYF. The CDR3 nucleotides are TGTGCCAGCAGTTCCCCGGCGAGCCTAGAGACCCAGTACTTC.

This clonotype came up many times. This chain joins TRBV7-7 and TRBJ2-3; 10 nucleotides agree with TRBD1. Germline V CDR1 and CDR2: SSHAT, FNYEAQ (reference sequence). Trimming took 4 bases from V and 4 from J; bases not matched to a gene: 5. CDR3 size: 15 residues. The CDR3 nucleotides are TGTGCCAGCAGCTCCGGGACAGGGGTTTCAGATACGCAGTATTTT. Its protein is CASSSGTGVSDTQYF.

V and J are TRBV19 and TRBJ2-7, with 8 nucleotides matching TRBD2. V lost 3 bases, J lost 3 bases, and 4 bases stayed unmatched. The CDR3 spans 14 residues. Germline CDR1 reads LNHDA; CDR2 reads SQIVND (reference sequence). CDR3 coding DNA: TGTGCCAGTAGTATCGGCGGGGGGCGCTACGAGCAGTACTTC. Translated, it gives CASSIGGGRYEQYF.

A few counts support this clonotype. This sequence joins TRBV19 and TRBJ2-7; D gene unclear. V lost 6 bases, J lost 5 bases, and 11 bases lay in between. The CDR3 sequence is 12 residues long. Germline lookup yields CDR1 LNHDA and CDR2 SQIVND (reference sequence). The CDR3, as DNA: TGTGCCAGTAGCGAGAGTGGGGACGAGCAGTACTTC. It is translated as CASSESGDEQYF. The entire variable domain, with the rest obtained from reference TRBV19 and TRBJ2-7, is as follows: DGGITQSPKYLFRKEGQNVTLSCEQNLNHDAMYWYRQDPGQGLRLIYYSQIVNDFQKGDIAEGYSVSREKKESFPLTVTSAQKNPTAFYLCASSESGDEQYFGPGTRLTVT.

The table lists this clonotype with many counts. The chain uses TRBV19 and TRBJ1-2; D is uncertain. The germline CDR1 and CDR2 sequences are LNHDA and SQIVND (reference sequence). With 5 bases removed from V and 6 bases from J, the gap between germline ends came to 13 bases. CDR3 length equals 13 residues. The CDR3 nucleotides read TGTGCCAGTAGTGATCGGAAGCGGGATGGCTACACCTTC. It encodes CASSDRKRDGYTF. The full variable domain, its missing parts supplied by reference TRBV19 and TRBJ1-2, is DGGITQSPKYLFRKEGQNVTLSCEQNLNHDAMYWYRQDPGQGLRLIYYSQIVNDFQKGDIAEGYSVSREKKESFPLTVTSAQKNPTAFYLCASSDRKRDGYTFGSGTRLTVV.

This clonotype was seen at least ten times. J is TRBJ2-3 and V is TRBV4-2, with 9 nucleotides matching TRBD2. CDR3 length: 17 amino acids. CDR1 and CDR2 (germline): LGHNA, YNFKEQ. V trimming: 4 bases; J trimming: 1 base; junction bases outside the gene matches: 9. The CDR3 bases are TGTGCCAGCAGCCGATCGGCTAGCGGGGACCGCACAGATACGCAGTATTTT. Protein sequence: CASSRSASGDRTDTQYF.

V gene TRBV29-1 combines with J gene TRBJ2-2; 12 nucleotides align to TRBD2. The CDR3 loop spans 14 amino acids. V shed 5 bases and J 6 bases; nucleotides not matched to a gene: 4. Germline CDR1 reads SQVTM; CDR2 reads ANQGSEA. CDR3: CSVTASGGAGELFF. For the CDR3, the DNA is TGCAGCGTTACGGCTAGCGGGGGGGCCGGGGAGCTGTTTTTT.

V and J are TRBV7-2 and TRBJ1-2; TRBD1 is a possible D gene (5 bases). Trimming took 5 bases from V and 6 from J, leaving 16 bases between them. Germline V gene data show CDR1 as SGHTA and CDR2 as FQGNSA. This CDR3 is built from 14 residues. CDR3 protein: CASSQTGREHGYTF. The CDR3 region has the DNA TGTGCCAGCAGCCAAACGGGCAGGGAGCATGGCTACACCTTC.